The 6 T cell receptor beta chains given below trace back to one sample, sequenced in a study of T cells in localized non-small cell lung cancer. Generated by immunoSEQ multiplex PCR, the TCRdb table keeps only in-frame clones and is missing some. The sample holds 14,000 or so clones; more than 70% are singletons and the top ten take roughly 2.8%. Material: peripheral blood mononuclear cells, obtained before any cancer treatment. The receptors derive from a man aged 40-75 years with stage III lung adenocarcinoma.

The chain carries TRBV9 and TRBJ2-2, with D maybe TRBD2 (5 bases). This CDR3 comprises 16 residues. CDR1 SGDLS and CDR2 YYNGEE come from the germline V gene. V lost 2 bases to trimming and J lost 0 bases, with 11 bases between them. The CDR3 loop reads CASSVLDWANTGELFF. For the CDR3, the DNA is TGTGCCAGCAGCGTCTTGGACTGGGCGAACACCGGGGAGCTGTTTTTT.

The chain combines TRBV30 with TRBJ2-7; D is uncertain. The CDR3 extends over 12 amino acids. Looked up from germline, CDR1 is GTSNPN and CDR2 is SVGIG (reference sequence). The CDR3 region is CVRPPTLNEQYF. Written as DNA, the CDR3 is TGTGTCAGACCTCCAACCCTAAACGAGCAGTACTTC.

This clone has just one count. The CDR3 nucleotides read TGTGCCAGCAGCTTAGGGGGGGAGCCCGGTCTGTTCTTC. Its translation is CASSLGGEPGLFF. V and J are TRBV7-2 and TRBJ2-1; weak D call: TRBD2 (6 bases). CDR3 length: 13 residues. Germline V gene data show CDR1 as SGHTA and CDR2 as FQGNSA. Trimming left V 1 base short and J 15 bases short, with 16 bases between. The entire variable domain, with the rest obtained from reference TRBV7-2 and TRBJ2-1, is as follows: GAGVSQSPSNKVTEKGKDVELRCDPISGHTALYWYRQSLGQGLEFLIYFQGNSAPDKSGLPSDRFSAERTGGSVSTLTIQRTQQEDSAVYLCASSLGGEPGLFFGPGTRLTVL.

The chain combines TRBV6-5 with TRBJ1-2, with TRBD1 as a possible D gene (5 bases). V lost 3 bases and J lost 4, with 15 bases in between. This CDR3 comprises 15 residues. Germline assignment: CDR1 MNHEY and CDR2 SVGAGI. The DNA for the CDR3 is TGTGCCAGCAGTTATCGGGGCGGCTCGGGCTATGGCTACACCTTC. This translates into CASSYRGGSGYGYTF.

The rearrangement uses TRBV7-9 and TRBJ2-3; D gene unclear. Trimming cost V 0 bases and J 3 bases, with 7 bases left between them. The length of the CDR3 is 14 residues. The germline V gene encodes CDR1 SEHNR and CDR2 FQNEAQ (reference sequence). The CDR3 nucleotides are TGTGCCAGCAGCTTAGCGGAGACTACAGATACGCAGTATTTT. Translation: CASSLAETTDTQYF.

The rearrangement links TRBV7-2 to TRBJ1-2, with D perhaps matching TRBD1 (6 bases). CDR3 length: 15 residues. Trimming stripped 5 bases from V and 8 bases from J, with 21 bases between. Germline loops: CDR1 SGHTA, CDR2 FQGNSA. This CDR3 reads CASSNTGTQILGYTF. The CDR3, as DNA: TGTGCCAGCAGCAACACAGGGACCCAGATATTGGGCTACACCTTC.